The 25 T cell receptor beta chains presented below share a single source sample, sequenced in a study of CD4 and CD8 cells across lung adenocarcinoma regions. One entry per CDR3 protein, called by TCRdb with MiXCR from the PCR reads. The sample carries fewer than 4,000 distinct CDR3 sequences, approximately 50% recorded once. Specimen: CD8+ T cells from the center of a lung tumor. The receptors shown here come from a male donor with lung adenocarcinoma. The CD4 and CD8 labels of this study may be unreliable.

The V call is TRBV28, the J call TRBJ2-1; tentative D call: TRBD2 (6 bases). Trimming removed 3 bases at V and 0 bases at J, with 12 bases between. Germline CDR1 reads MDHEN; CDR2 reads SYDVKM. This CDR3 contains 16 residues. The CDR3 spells CASSFSGQSSYNEQFF. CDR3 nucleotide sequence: TGTGCCAGCAGTTTTAGCGGCCAGAGCTCCTACAATGAGCAGTTCTTC.

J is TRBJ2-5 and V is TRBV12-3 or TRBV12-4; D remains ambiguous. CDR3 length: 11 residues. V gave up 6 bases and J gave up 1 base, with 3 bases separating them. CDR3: CASSIQETQYF. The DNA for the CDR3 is TGTGCCAGCAGCATCCAAGAGACCCAGTACTTC.

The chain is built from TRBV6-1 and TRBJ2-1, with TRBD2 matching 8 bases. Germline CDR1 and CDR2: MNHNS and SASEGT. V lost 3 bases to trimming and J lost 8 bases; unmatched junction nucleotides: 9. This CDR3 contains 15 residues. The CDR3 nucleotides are TGTGCCAGCAGTGATCCGGCGGGAGGAGTATATGAGCAGTTCTTC. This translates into CASSDPAGGVYEQFF.

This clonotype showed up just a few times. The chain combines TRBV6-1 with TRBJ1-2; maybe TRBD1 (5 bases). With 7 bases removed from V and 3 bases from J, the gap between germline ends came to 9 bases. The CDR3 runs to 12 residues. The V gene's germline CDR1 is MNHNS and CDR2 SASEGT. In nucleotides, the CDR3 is TGTGCCAGCATCCGGGACTACTATGGCTACACCTTC. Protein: CASIRDYYGYTF.

The chain's CDR3 is CASSPQGGLGGDRDTQYF. In DNA form, the CDR3 reads TGCGCCAGCAGTCCACAAGGGGGACTAGGCGGAGACCGAGACACCCAGTACTTC. The chain is built from TRBV10-1 and TRBJ2-5; the match to TRBD2 covers 8 bases. Per the germline V gene, CDR1 is WNHNN and CDR2 is SYGVQD (reference sequence). V was pared by 5 bases and J by 8 bases, with 22 bases of the junction left unmatched. There are 18 residues in the CDR3.

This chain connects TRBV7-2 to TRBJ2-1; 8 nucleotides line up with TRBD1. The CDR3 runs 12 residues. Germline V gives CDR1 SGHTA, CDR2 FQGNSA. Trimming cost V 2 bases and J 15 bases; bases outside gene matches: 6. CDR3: CASSLKDRVLFF. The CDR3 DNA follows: TGTGCCAGCAGCTTAAAGGACAGGGTGCTGTTCTTC.

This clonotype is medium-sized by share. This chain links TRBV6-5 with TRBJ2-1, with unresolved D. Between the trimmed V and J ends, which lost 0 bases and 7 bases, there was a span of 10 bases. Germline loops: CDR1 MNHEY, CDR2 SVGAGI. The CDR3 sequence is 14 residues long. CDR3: CASSYSPRTNEQFF. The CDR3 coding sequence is TGTGCCAGCAGTTACTCGCCCCGCACTAATGAGCAGTTCTTC.

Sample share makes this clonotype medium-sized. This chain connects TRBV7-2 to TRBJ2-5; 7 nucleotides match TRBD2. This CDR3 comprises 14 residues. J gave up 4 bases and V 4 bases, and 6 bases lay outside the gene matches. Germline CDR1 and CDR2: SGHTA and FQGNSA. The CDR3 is CASSSQAGTETQYF. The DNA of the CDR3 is TGTGCCAGCAGCTCGCAAGCGGGAACAGAGACCCAGTACTTC.

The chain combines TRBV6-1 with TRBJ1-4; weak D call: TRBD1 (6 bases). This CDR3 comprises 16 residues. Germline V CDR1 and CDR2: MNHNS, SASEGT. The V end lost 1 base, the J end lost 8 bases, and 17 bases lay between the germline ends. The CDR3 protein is CASSEGGGTGGEKLFF. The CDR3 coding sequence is TGTGCCAGCAGTGAAGGAGGGGGTACGGGGGGCGAAAAACTGTTTTTT.

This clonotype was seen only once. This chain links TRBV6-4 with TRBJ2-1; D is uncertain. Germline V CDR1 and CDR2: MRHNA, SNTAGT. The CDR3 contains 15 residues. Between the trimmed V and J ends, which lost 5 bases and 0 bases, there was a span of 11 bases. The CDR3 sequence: CASSFSESSYNEQFF. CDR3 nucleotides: TGTGCCAGCAGTTTCAGCGAGAGCTCCTACAATGAGCAGTTCTTC.

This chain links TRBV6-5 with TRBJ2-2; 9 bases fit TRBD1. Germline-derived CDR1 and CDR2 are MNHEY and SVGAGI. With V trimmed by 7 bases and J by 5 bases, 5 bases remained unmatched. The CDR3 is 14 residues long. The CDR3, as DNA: TGTGCCAGCACTTGGACAGGGGAAACCGGGGAGCTGTTTTTT. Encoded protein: CASTWTGETGELFF.

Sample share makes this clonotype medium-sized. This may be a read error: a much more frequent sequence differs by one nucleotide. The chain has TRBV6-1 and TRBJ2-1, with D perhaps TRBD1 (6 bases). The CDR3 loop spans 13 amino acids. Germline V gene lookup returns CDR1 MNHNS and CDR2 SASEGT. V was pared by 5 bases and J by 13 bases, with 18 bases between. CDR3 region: CASSQQGRETQFF. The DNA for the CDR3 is TGTGCCAGCAGTCAACAGGGCAGGGAGACCCAGTTCTTC.

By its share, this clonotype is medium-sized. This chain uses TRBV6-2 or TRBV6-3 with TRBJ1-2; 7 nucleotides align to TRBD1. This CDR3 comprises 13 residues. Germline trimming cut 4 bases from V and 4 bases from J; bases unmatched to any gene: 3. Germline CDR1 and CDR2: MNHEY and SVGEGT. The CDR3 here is CASSSGQTYGYTF. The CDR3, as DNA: TGTGCCAGCAGTTCGGGACAGACCTATGGCTACACCTTC.

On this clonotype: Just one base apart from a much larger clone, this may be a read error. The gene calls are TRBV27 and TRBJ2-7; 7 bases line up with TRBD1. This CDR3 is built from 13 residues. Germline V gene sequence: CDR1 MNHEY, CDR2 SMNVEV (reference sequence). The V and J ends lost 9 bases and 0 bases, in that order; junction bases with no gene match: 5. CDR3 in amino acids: CASKGGHSYEQYF. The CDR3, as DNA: TGTGCCAGTAAAGGGGGCCACTCCTACGAGCAGTACTTC.

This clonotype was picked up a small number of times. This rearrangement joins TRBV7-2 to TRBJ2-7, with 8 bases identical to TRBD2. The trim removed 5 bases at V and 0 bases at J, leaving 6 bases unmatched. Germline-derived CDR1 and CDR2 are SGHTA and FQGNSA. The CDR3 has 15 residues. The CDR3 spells CASSPRGGPSYEQYF. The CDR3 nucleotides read TGTGCCAGCAGCCCCCGGGGGGGACCCTCCTACGAGCAGTACTTC.

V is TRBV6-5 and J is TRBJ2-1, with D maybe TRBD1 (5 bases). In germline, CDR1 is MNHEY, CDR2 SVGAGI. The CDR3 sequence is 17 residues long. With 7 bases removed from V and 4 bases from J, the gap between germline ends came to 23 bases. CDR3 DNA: TGTGCCAGCATTATTGACAGCCTTATATTTGGTTACAATGAGCAGTTCTTC. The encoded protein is CASIIDSLIFGYNEQFF.

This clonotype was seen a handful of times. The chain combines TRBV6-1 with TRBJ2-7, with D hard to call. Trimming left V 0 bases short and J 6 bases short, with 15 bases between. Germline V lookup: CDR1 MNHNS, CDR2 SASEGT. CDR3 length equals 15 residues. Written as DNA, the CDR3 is TGTGCCAGCAGTGAAGCAAGGAACTTAAAGGGCGAGCAGTACTTC. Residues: CASSEARNLKGEQYF.

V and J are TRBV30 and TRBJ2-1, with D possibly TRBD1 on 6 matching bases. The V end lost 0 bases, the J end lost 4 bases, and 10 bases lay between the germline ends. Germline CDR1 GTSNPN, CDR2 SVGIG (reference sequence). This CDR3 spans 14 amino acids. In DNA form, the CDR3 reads TGTGCCTGGAGTGTCGGTCAGGGGTACAATGAGCAGTTCTTC. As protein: CAWSVGQGYNEQFF.

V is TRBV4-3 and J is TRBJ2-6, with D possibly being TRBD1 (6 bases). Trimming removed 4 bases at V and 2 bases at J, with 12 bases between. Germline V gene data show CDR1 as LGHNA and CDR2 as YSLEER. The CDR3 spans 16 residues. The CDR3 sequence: CASSRNRAPGANVLTF. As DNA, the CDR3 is TGCGCCAGCAGCCGCAACAGGGCTCCTGGGGCCAACGTCCTGACTTTC.

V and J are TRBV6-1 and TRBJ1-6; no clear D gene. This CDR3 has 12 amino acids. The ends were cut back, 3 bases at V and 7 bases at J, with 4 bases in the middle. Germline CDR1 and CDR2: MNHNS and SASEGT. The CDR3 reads CASSDHNSPLHF. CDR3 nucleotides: TGTGCCAGCAGTGATCACAATTCACCCCTCCACTTT.

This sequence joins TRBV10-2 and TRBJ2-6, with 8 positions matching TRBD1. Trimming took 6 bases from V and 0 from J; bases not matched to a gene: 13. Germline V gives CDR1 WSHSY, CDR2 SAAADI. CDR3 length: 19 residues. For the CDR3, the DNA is TGCGCCAGCAGCCACGGAAGAAGGACAGGGCGCTCTGGGGCCAACGTCCTGACTTTC. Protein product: CASSHGRRTGRSGANVLTF.

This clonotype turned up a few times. The CDR3 bases are TGTGCCAGCAGTTCCGGACAGGGGGGGACAGATACGCAGTATTTT. Translating it yields CASSSGQGGTDTQYF. The chain uses TRBV27 and TRBJ2-3; 10 bases match TRBD1. The CDR3 loop spans 15 amino acids. V was clipped by 4 bases and J by 3 bases; unmatched bases: 4. CDR1 is MNHEY, CDR2 SMNVEV, per germline (reference sequence).

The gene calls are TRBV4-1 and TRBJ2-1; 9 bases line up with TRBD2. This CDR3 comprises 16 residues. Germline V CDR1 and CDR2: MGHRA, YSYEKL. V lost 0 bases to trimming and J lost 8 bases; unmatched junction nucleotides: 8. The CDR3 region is CASSQDRTSDRDEQFF. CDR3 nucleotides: TGCGCCAGCAGCCAAGACAGGACTAGCGATAGAGATGAGCAGTTCTTC.

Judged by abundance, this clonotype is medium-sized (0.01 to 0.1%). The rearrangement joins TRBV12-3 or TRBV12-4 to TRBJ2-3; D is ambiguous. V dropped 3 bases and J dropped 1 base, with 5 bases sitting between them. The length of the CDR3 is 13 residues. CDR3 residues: CASSFLGTDTQYF. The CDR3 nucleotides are TGTGCCAGCAGTTTTTTAGGCACAGATACGCAGTATTTT.

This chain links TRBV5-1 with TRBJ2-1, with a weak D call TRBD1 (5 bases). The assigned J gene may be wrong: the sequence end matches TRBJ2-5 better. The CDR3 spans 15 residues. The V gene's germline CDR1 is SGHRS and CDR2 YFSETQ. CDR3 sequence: CASSLTGIREETQYF. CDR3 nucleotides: TGCGCCAGCAGCTTAACAGGCATCCGGGAAGAGACCCAGTACTTC.